One TCR beta chain is described in this entry. The target antigen is unknown. During the collection period, no donor immune events like infections were recorded. Repertoires were generated with immunoSEQ multiplex PCR, while TCRdb's copy carries only in-frame clones and drops some. The repertoire holds 100,000 to 150,000 clones, with 86% as singletons. The sample belongs to a study of identifying expanded T cells in peripheral blood. Study-wide results and caveats: Over around two and four weeks, about 17 and 20 clones changed, versus approximately 1.2 between replicates. Across healthy donors, higher total template counts meant significantly greater approximately two-week count variance.

This CDR3 spans 14 amino acids. The V gene lost 4 bases and the J gene lost 1 base, with 11 bases spanning the gap. In germline, CDR1 is LGHNA, CDR2 YSLEER. The sequence derives from a person between 18 and 70 years old in good health. The material sequenced was blood. V is TRBV4-3 and J is TRBJ2-7; D is undetermined. The CDR3 DNA reads as TGCGCCAGCAGCCCACAGTTTCCATCCTACGAGCAGTACTTC. Encoded protein: CASSPQFPSYEQYF.